A selection of T cell receptor beta chains follows, all from one sample in a study of long-term antiretroviral therapy in people with HIV. Only in-frame clones appear in the TCRdb table, and some are missing; sequencing was by immunoSEQ multiplex PCR. The table shows roughly 14,000 clones, with 65% to 80% occurring only once. The source material was unsorted PBMCs, sampled 3.1 years after starting antiretroviral therapy. The receptors were gathered from a man aged 35 to 55 with HIV. Both conserved end residues are part of each CDR3. The order of the fields is V gene, J gene, clone size, D gene, CDR3 protein, CDR3 DNA. The D gene is left open where the match is weak. Clone size appears in some rows only: once, few, many, or a class for an expanded clone.

TRBV5-1	TRBJ2-7	NA	NA	CASSLGQSYEQYF	TGCGCCAGCAGCTTGGGGCAGTCCTACGAGCAGTACTTC
TRBV19	TRBJ1-6	NA	TRBD1	CASSIDPTGFSSPLHF	TGTGCCAGTAGTATAGATCCGACAGGGTTCAGTTCACCCCTCCACTTT
TRBV9	TRBJ2-7	NA	TRBD2	CASSPGGSYEQYF	TGTGCCAGCAGCCCCGGGGGGTCCTACGAGCAGTACTTC
TRBV29-1	TRBJ2-7	NA	TRBD1	CSVVGTATYEQYF	TGCAGCGTTGTAGGGACAGCCACCTACGAGCAGTACTTC
TRBV10-3	TRBJ2-2	NA	NA	CALSGEDGELFF	TGTGCCTTATCGGGGGAAGACGGGGAGCTGTTTTTT
TRBV12-5	TRBJ1-4	NA	NA	CASGLGQFLSSNANDEKLFF	TGTGCTAGTGGCTTGGGGCAGTTCCTATCCTCCAATGCTAATGATGAAAAACTGTTTTTT
TRBV6-6	TRBJ1-5	NA	NA	CASSLRTVDSNQPQHF	TGTGCCAGCAGTCTGCGGACGGTAGATAGCAATCAGCCCCAGCATTTT
TRBV19	TRBJ1-2	few	NA	CASSPRRVDYGYTF	TGTGCCAGTAGTCCTCGCAGGGTTGACTATGGCTACACCTTC
TRBV27	TRBJ2-7	NA	NA	CASRRGPGLYEQYF	TGTGCCAGCAGGCGGGGCCCGGGTCTCTACGAGCAGTACTTC
TRBV27	TRBJ2-1	NA	TRBD1	CASKVMGQSYNEQFF	TGTGCCAGCAAGGTCATGGGACAGTCCTACAATGAGCAGTTCTTC
TRBV18	TRBJ1-1	NA	NA	CASSPAREMNTEAFF	TGTGCCAGCTCACCAGCCCGGGAAATGAACACTGAAGCTTTCTTT
TRBV4-1	TRBJ2-1	NA	NA	CASSRAQGNEQFF	TGCGCCAGCAGCCGGGCACAGGGAAATGAGCAGTTCTTC
TRBV5-5	TRBJ1-1	NA	NA	CASSFWGAGNTEAFF	TGTGCCAGCAGCTTTTGGGGGGCTGGGAACACTGAAGCTTTCTTT
TRBV18	TRBJ2-4	NA	NA	CASSPLAKNIQYF	TGTGCCAGCTCACCCCTAGCCAAAAACATTCAGTACTTC
TRBV25-1	TRBJ2-1	NA	NA	CASSESGRGFGNEQFF	TGTGCCAGCAGTGAATCAGGGAGGGGGTTCGGAAATGAGCAGTTCTTC
TRBV29-1	TRBJ2-1	NA	NA	CSVEGGGDEQFF	TGCAGCGTTGAAGGTGGGGGTGATGAGCAGTTCTTC
TRBV18	TRBJ1-3	few	NA	CASSPGNTIYF	TGTGCCAGCTCACCTGGAAACACCATATATTTT
TRBV18	TRBJ1-2	NA	NA	CASSPQRQEGYTF	TGTGCCAGCTCACCACAGCGTCAGGAAGGCTACACCTTC
TRBV29-1	TRBJ1-2	few	NA	CSVELGAPYGYTF	TGCAGCGTTGAGCTGGGGGCGCCCTATGGCTACACCTTC
TRBV6-1	TRBJ1-5	NA	TRBD1	CASSPGQGPNQPQHF	TGTGCCAGCAGTCCGGGACAGGGGCCCAATCAGCCCCAGCATTTT
TRBV25-1	TRBJ2-2	NA	NA	CASSVTDRTGELFF	TGTGCCAGCAGTGTAACAGATCGCACCGGGGAGCTGTTTTTT
TRBV20-1	TRBJ2-5	once	TRBD2	CSASGGETQYF	TGCAGTGCTTCGGGGGGGGAGACCCAGTACTTC
TRBV5-6	TRBJ1-1	NA	TRBD1	CASSLEGANTEAFF	TGTGCCAGCAGCTTAGAGGGGGCGAACACTGAAGCTTTCTTT
TRBV2	TRBJ1-2	NA	NA	CASIIDGGYTF	TGTGCCAGCATAATAGATGGTGGCTACACCTTC
TRBV7-9	TRBJ1-1	NA	NA	CASSLAQNTEAFF	TGTGCCAGCAGCTTAGCTCAGAACACTGAAGCTTTCTTT
TRBV13	TRBJ2-5	NA	TRBD2	CASSLVGSGGAQETQYF	TGTGCCAGCAGCTTAGTGGGTAGCGGGGGAGCACAAGAGACCCAGTACTTC
TRBV6-5	TRBJ1-1	NA	NA	CASSYSWGNTEAFF	TGTGCCAGCAGTTACTCGTGGGGGAACACTGAAGCTTTCTTT
TRBV7-9	TRBJ1-1	NA	NA	CASSLEGGYRTEAFF	TGTGCCAGCAGCTTAGAAGGGGGGTATCGCACTGAAGCTTTCTTT
TRBV5-1	TRBJ2-7	NA	TRBD1	CASSLGQGATEQYF	TGCGCCAGCAGCCTGGGACAGGGGGCGACCGAGCAGTACTTC
TRBV5-4	TRBJ1-2	once	NA	CASRPTGPFYGYTF	TGTGCCAGCAGACCAACAGGGCCCTTCTATGGCTACACCTTC
TRBV7-8	TRBJ2-5	few	TRBD1	CASSSGQAQETQYF	TGTGCCAGCAGCTCTGGACAGGCACAAGAGACCCAGTACTTC
TRBV29-1	TRBJ2-3	NA	NA	CSVEGSSTDTQYF	TGCAGCGTTGAAGGGTCAAGTACAGATACGCAGTATTTT
TRBV30	TRBJ1-6	NA	NA	CAYMGASYNSPLHF	TGTGCCTATATGGGGGCGTCCTATAATTCACCCCTCCACTTT
TRBV19	TRBJ1-5	NA	TRBD1	CASSPSGGRNQPQHF	TGTGCCAGTAGTCCCTCAGGGGGCCGGAATCAGCCCCAGCATTTT
TRBV5-1	TRBJ2-7	few	NA	CASSLGGFSYEQYF	TGCGCCAGCAGCTTGGGAGGGTTCTCCTACGAGCAGTACTTC
TRBV10-3	TRBJ1-1	NA	NA	CAISEGGENTEAFF	TGTGCCATCAGTGAAGGCGGGGAGAACACTGAAGCTTTCTTT
TRBV2	TRBJ2-7	NA	NA	CASSGDSRGEQYF	TGTGCCAGCAGTGGGGACTCCCGAGGTGAGCAGTACTTC
TRBV9	TRBJ1-5	NA	NA	CASSAQGSNQPQHF	TGTGCCAGCAGCGCCCAGGGTAGCAATCAGCCCCAGCATTTT
TRBV4-1	TRBJ1-3	NA	NA	CASSQVVAGSPGNTIYF	TGCGCCAGCAGCCAAGTAGTGGCAGGGAGTCCTGGAAACACCATATATTTT
TRBV14	TRBJ1-6	NA	NA	CASSQKGQEDSPLHF	TGTGCCAGCAGCCAAAAAGGTCAGGAAGATTCACCCCTCCACTTT
TRBV6-6	TRBJ1-2	medium-sized	NA	CASSRQEDGYTF	TGTGCCAGCAGCCGGCAAGAAGATGGCTACACCTTC
TRBV5-1	TRBJ1-6	few	TRBD1	CASSSEGQGGSPLHF	TGCGCCAGCAGCTCGGAGGGACAGGGGGGATCACCCCTCCACTTT
TRBV6-5	TRBJ1-4	NA	NA	CASSYSGAGEKLFF	TGTGCCAGCAGTTACTCGGGGGCCGGTGAAAAACTGTTTTTT
TRBV7-9	TRBJ1-1	NA	NA	CASTPTSPGTEAFF	TGTGCCAGCACCCCCACAAGTCCAGGGACTGAAGCTTTCTTT
TRBV6-5	TRBJ1-2	NA	NA	CASSYSPGNYGYTF	TGTGCCAGCAGTTACTCGCCAGGAAACTATGGCTACACCTTC
TRBV2	TRBJ1-2	NA	NA	CASSEAVDLYGYTF	TGTGCCAGCAGTGAAGCGGTAGACCTCTATGGCTACACCTTC
TRBV4-1	TRBJ1-1	NA	NA	CASSQEVGGTEAFF	TGCGCCAGCAGCCAAGAAGTGGGGGGGACTGAAGCTTTCTTT
TRBV10-2	TRBJ1-2	NA	TRBD1	CASSGDRDGYTF	TGCGCCAGCAGTGGGGACAGGGATGGCTACACCTTC
TRBV27	TRBJ2-1	medium-sized	NA	CASSSYKDEQFF	TGTGCCAGCAGTTCTTACAAGGATGAGCAGTTCTTC
TRBV5-1	TRBJ1-1	NA	NA	CASSIVTGSTTEAFF	TGCGCCAGCAGCATAGTGACAGGATCTACCACTGAAGCTTTCTTT
TRBV7-8	TRBJ1-5	NA	NA	CASSLDTVNQPQHF	TGTGCCAGCAGCTTAGACACGGTGAATCAGCCCCAGCATTTT
TRBV9	TRBJ1-2	NA	TRBD1	CASSVDRASYGYTF	TGTGCCAGCAGCGTCGACAGGGCGAGCTATGGCTACACCTTC
TRBV4-1	TRBJ1-2	once	NA	CASSPEIYLNYGYTF	TGCGCCAGCAGCCCTGAGATTTACCTTAACTATGGCTACACCTTC